At least ten counts were recorded for the clone carrying this T cell receptor beta chain. The target antigen is unknown. The germline V gene has CDR1 MGHRA and CDR2 YSYEKL. The CDR3 has 14 amino acids. V shed 0 bases and J shed 7 bases, with 7 bases lying between them. This specimen comes from a study of sequential checkpoint blockade in melanoma. Study-level information: First-line arms were nivolumab then ipilimumab, or the reverse, randomized 1:1. Matched biopsies came pretreatment and at week 13 for approximately 21 patients.

Study-wide points: Tumor T-cell fraction and clonality correlated with PD-L1 and CD8+ counts. Clinical benefit was about 30 times likelier when tumor T-cell fraction and clonality increased.

Using immunoSEQ multiplex PCR, the repertoire was profiled, and TCRdb retains in-frame clones only, with some absent. There are about 3,900 clones in the sample; roughly 20% occur only once, and about 13% lies in the top ten. Specified treatment: randomized to nivolumab then ipilimumab (arm A) or the reverse (arm B). Material: tumor tissue (inferred from file names), obtained from a patient given nivolumab and ipilimumab in sequence. The clonotype comes from a human donor with melanoma. The chain uses TRBV4-1 and TRBJ1-6; D ambiguous. The CDR3 DNA reads TGCGCCAGCAGCCAAGATGGATACAATTCACCCCTCCACTTT. Its protein product is CASSQDGYNSPLHF.